In this sample, the clone carrying this TCR beta chain turned up a few times. As yet, its antigen is unknown. This sample stems from a study of beta chain features in type 1 diabetes. Study-wide points: People with Type 1 diabetes carried modestly yet significantly shorter TCRB CDR3s in all four CD4+ subsets.

This CDR3 has 14 amino acids. V shed 0 bases and J shed 7 bases, with 7 bases lying between them. The germline V gene has CDR1 SGHTA and CDR2 FQGNSA. The sequenced template was cDNA made from the entire isolated RNA. The assay was immunoSEQ multiplex PCR, and TCRdb's table has in-frame clones only and misses some. The sample has under 150,000 clones, 17% seen once. The authors took one heparinised blood draw, averaging about 110 mL, from each donor. Sequences were obtained from central memory CD4+ T cells from blood. The origin of this receptor is a man between 18 and 35 years old with type 1 diabetes. This chain connects TRBV7-2 to TRBJ1-6; maybe TRBD1 (5 bases). CDR3 in amino acids: CASSLATVNSPLHF. In DNA form, the CDR3 reads TGTGCCAGCAGCTTAGCGACAGTAAATTCACCCCTCCACTTT.